This TCR beta chain was captured by sequencing in a study of Ad26.COV2.S vaccination and SARS-CoV-2 variants. With 3 bases clipped from V and 7 bases from J, the junction kept 10 bases outside the gene matches. Germline V gene lookup returns CDR1 SGDLS and CDR2 YYNGEE. This CDR3 spans 17 amino acids. Profiling relied on immunoSEQ multiplex PCR, and the TCRdb table lists in-frame clones only, not all of them. The table includes about 410,000 clones, over 80% detected once. The treatment was: roughly 19 received Ad26.COV2.S at low or high dose, single or two shots; roughly 5 received placebo; per-sample allocation not given. Specimens were obtained on day 63 following the first vaccine or placebo injection. In the vaccine, an Ad26 vector expressed the SARS-CoV-2 spike of the Wuhan strain.

The chain has TRBV9 and TRBJ2-1, with TRBD2 identical over 13 bases. This receptor was identified in a person between 18 and 59 years old who received the Ad26.COV2.S COVID-19 vaccine or a placebo. The material was peripheral blood, obtained in a trial of Ad26.COV2.S vaccine versus placebo. The CDR3 sequence: CASSASLAGGPWNEQFF. CDR3 DNA: TGTGCCAGCAGCGCCTCACTAGCGGGGGGGCCGTGGAATGAGCAGTTCTTC.